Each of the 21 T cell receptor beta chains below was sequenced from the same sample in a study of cytomegalovirus exposure and HLA in healthy donors. PCR amplification relied on 60 Vbeta primers (plus 13 Jbeta primers). Sequenced by immunoSEQ multiplex PCR; TCRdb stores in-frame clones only, minus some. The sample includes about 180,000 clones, 75% of them seen just once. Sequenced sample: PBMCs. These receptors were obtained from a male donor in good health and CMV-seronegative.

The V and J genes are TRBV30 and TRBJ1-5, with D unresolved. The CDR3 is made up of 16 amino acids. Trimming took 1 base from V and 1 from J, leaving 14 bases between them. Germline CDR1 GTSNPN, CDR2 SVGIG (reference sequence). The CDR3 sequence: CAWSAPLTGSNQPQHF. CDR3 DNA sequence: TGTGCCTGGAGTGCCCCTCTGACGGGGAGCAATCAGCCCCAGCATTTT.

V usage is TRBV11-2 and J usage is TRBJ2-7, with 8 positions matching TRBD1. The junction had 3 bases not matched to a gene; V was cut back by 2 bases and J by 3 bases. From germline, CDR1 is SGHAT and CDR2 FQNNGV. The CDR3 loop spans 14 amino acids. The CDR3, as DNA: TGTGCCAGCAGCTTAAGGGGACAGGACTACGAGCAGTACTTC. Its protein is CASSLRGQDYEQYF.

This rearrangement joins TRBV5-1 to TRBJ1-2; no reliable D call. The V gene's germline CDR1 is SGHRS and CDR2 YFSETQ. The CDR3 extends over 13 amino acids. V lost 1 base and J 3 bases, leaving 7 bases between the germline ends. The CDR3 spells CASSLIRDYGYTF. The CDR3, as DNA: TGCGCCAGCAGCTTGATACGGGACTATGGCTACACCTTC.

V usage is TRBV29-1 and J usage is TRBJ2-1; 7 bases are shared with TRBD2. J was trimmed by 6 bases and V by 3 bases; bases with no gene match: 14. CDR1 is SQVTM, CDR2 ANQGSEA, per germline. CDR3 size: 16 residues. CDR3 nucleotides: TGCAGCGTTGACTTCTTCGAGCGGGGCAGGATCAATGAGCAGTTCTTC. It encodes CSVDFFERGRINEQFF.

The V call is TRBV28, the J call TRBJ2-3; TRBD2 matches at 12 bases. Trimming cost V 4 bases and J 3 bases; bases outside gene matches: 11. CDR1 and CDR2 from the germline V gene are MDHEN and SYDVKM. CDR3 size: 18 residues. For the CDR3, the DNA is TGTGCCAGCAGTTCGATCCTGACTAGCGGGAGATGGACAGATACGCAGTATTTT. This gives the protein CASSSILTSGRWTDTQYF.

The chain joins TRBV5-6 to TRBJ1-1, with TRBD1 as a possible D gene (5 bases). Germline CDR1 reads SGHDT; CDR2 reads YYEEEE. CDR3 length: 12 residues. Trimming shortened V by 3 bases and J by 5 bases, and 8 bases separated the two germline ends. The CDR3 coding sequence is TGTGCCAGCAGCTGGGGGGGGACTGAAGCTTTCTTT. This codes for CASSWGGTEAFF. The whole variable domain, remainder taken from reference TRBV5-6 and TRBJ1-1, is DAGVTQSPTHLIKTRGQQVTLRCSPKSGHDTVSWYQQALGQGPQFIFQYYEEEERQRGNFPDRFSGHQFPNYSSELNVNALLLGDSALYLCASSWGGTEAFFGQGTRLTVV.

The rearrangement links TRBV9 to TRBJ1-5; D is uncertain. The CDR3 has 11 amino acids. Germline-derived CDR1 and CDR2 are SGDLS and YYNGEE. Trimming removed 6 bases at V and 6 bases at J, with 7 bases between. CDR3: CASIGVQPQHF. The CDR3 bases are TGTGCCAGCATCGGGGTTCAGCCCCAGCATTTT.

J is TRBJ2-3 and V is TRBV7-9, with 8 bases identical to TRBD2. V gave up 3 bases and J gave up 3 bases; unmatched junction bases: 5. CDR3 length: 15 amino acids. Germline CDR1 and CDR2: SEHNR and FQNEAQ (reference sequence). The CDR3 bases are TGTGCCAGCAGCTTTACTAGCGGCGAGACAGATACGCAGTATTTT. Amino acid sequence: CASSFTSGETDTQYF. The full variable domain, its missing parts supplied by reference TRBV7-9 and TRBJ2-3, is DTGVSQNPRHKITKRGQNVTFRCDPISEHNRLYWYRQTLGQGPEFLTYFQNEAQLEKSRLLSDRFSAERPKGSFSTLEIQRTEQGDSAMYLCASSFTSGETDTQYFGPGTRLTVL.

The V call is TRBV19, the J call TRBJ2-1; 9 bases align to TRBD2. Unmatched junction bases numbered 12, after V lost 5 bases and J lost 10 bases. CDR1 is LNHDA, CDR2 SQIVND, per germline (reference sequence). The CDR3 runs 15 residues. CDR3 sequence: CASSRGPLRGGEQFF. The CDR3 bases are TGTGCCAGTAGTCGTGGGCCCTTGCGGGGGGGCGAGCAGTTCTTC.

The genes are TRBV30 and TRBJ2-7, with a possible D match to TRBD2 (5 bases). Trimming stripped 5 bases from V and 5 bases from J, with 10 bases between. The CDR3 is 11 residues long. CDR1 is GTSNPN, CDR2 SVGIG, per germline (reference sequence). For the CDR3, the DNA is TGTGCCTGGGCTGGACTGGACGAGCAGTACTTC. This sequence encodes CAWAGLDEQYF.

The V call is TRBV28, the J call TRBJ1-5; 8 bases agree with TRBD1. Germline V gene data show CDR1 as MDHEN and CDR2 as SYDVKM. The ends lost 5 bases at V and 5 bases at J; junction bases unmatched: 5. The length of the CDR3 is 14 residues. The CDR3 region has the DNA TGTGCCAGCAGTACCGGACAGGGAGATCAGCCCCAGCATTTT. Translating gives CASSTGQGDQPQHF.

This clone was detected only a few times. The chain is built from TRBV5-6 and TRBJ1-6; 9 bases fit TRBD1. CDR1 and CDR2 from the germline V gene are SGHDT and YYEEEE. This CDR3 region has 17 residues. V was pared by 4 bases and J by 1 base, with 6 bases of the junction left unmatched. The CDR3 sequence: CASSGTGTESYNSPLHF. The CDR3 nucleotides are TGTGCCAGCAGCGGGACAGGGACGGAGTCCTATAATTCACCCCTCCACTTT. Combining the CDR3 with reference TRBV5-6 and TRBJ1-6 gives the whole variable domain DAGVTQSPTHLIKTRGQQVTLRCSPKSGHDTVSWYQQALGQGPQFIFQYYEEEERQRGNFPDRFSGHQFPNYSSELNVNALLLGDSALYLCASSGTGTESYNSPLHFGNGTRLTVT.

This chain uses TRBV15 with TRBJ2-3; 10 nucleotides align to TRBD2. Germline CDR1 LNHNV, CDR2 YYDKDF (reference sequence). The junction had 18 bases not matched to a gene; V was cut back by 3 bases and J by 6 bases. This CDR3 is 19 amino acids long. CDR3 sequence reads: CATSRSTSSSGSVSDTQYF. CDR3 bases: TGTGCCACCAGCAGGAGTACATCCTCTAGCGGGAGCGTGTCGGATACGCAGTATTTT. Complete variable domain (other parts from reference TRBV15 and TRBJ2-3): DAMVIQNPRYQVTQFGKPVTLSCSQTLNHNVMYWYQQKSSQAPKLLFHYYDKDFNNEADTPDNFQSRRPNTSFCFLDIRSPGLGDTAMYLCATSRSTSSSGSVSDTQYFGPGTRLTVL.

The V call is TRBV9, the J call TRBJ1-4; 11 nucleotides agree with TRBD1. CDR1 SGDLS and CDR2 YYNGEE come from the germline V gene. The CDR3 totals 14 residues. J was trimmed by 8 bases and V by 4 bases; bases with no gene match: 4. The CDR3 DNA follows: TGTGCCAGCAGCCCGGACAGGGGGCAGGAAAAACTGTTTTTT. Its protein is CASSPDRGQEKLFF.

The chain employs TRBV11-1 and TRBJ1-1; 9 nucleotides align to TRBD1. CDR3 size: 15 residues. Germline trimming cut 4 bases from V and 5 bases from J; bases unmatched to any gene: 8. Germline values: CDR1 SGHAT, CDR2 FQDESV (reference sequence). The CDR3 loop is CASSWPETGGTEAFF. CDR3 DNA: TGTGCCAGCAGCTGGCCGGAGACAGGGGGGACTGAAGCTTTCTTT.

This clone was picked up a small number of times. A junction boundary mismatches the germline segment, possibly from a read error. The genes are TRBV7-9 and TRBJ2-2; tentative D call: TRBD2 (6 bases). The CDR3 has 16 amino acids. Germline lookup yields CDR1 SEHNR and CDR2 FQNEAQ (reference sequence). In DNA form, the CDR3 reads TGTTCCAGCAGCCCTAGTCTTATGGGAGGAGCCGGGGAGCTGTTTTTT. Translated, it gives CSSSPSLMGGAGELFF.

The chain joins TRBV28 to TRBJ2-1; D gene ambiguous. The CDR3 is made up of 12 amino acids. Germline CDR1 and CDR2: MDHEN and SYDVKM. This CDR3 reads CARGCSYNEQFF. In nucleotides, the CDR3 is TGTGCACGCGGATGCTCCTACAATGAGCAGTTCTTC.

This clone showed up just once. The chain recombines TRBV6-1 with TRBJ1-5, with 7 bases matching TRBD1. This CDR3 is built from 15 residues. V gave up 4 bases and J gave up 1 base; unmatched junction bases: 4. Germline V gene lookup returns CDR1 MNHNS and CDR2 SASEGT. CDR3 nucleotides: TGTGCCAGCAGTGCTCGACAGGGCAGCAATCAGCCCCAGCATTTT. It is translated as CASSARQGSNQPQHF.

The V gene is TRBV4-1, the J gene TRBJ1-3; D is undetermined. Deletions cut 0 bases from V and 2 bases from J, with 14 bases between. CDR3 length: 17 residues. Germline V gene lookup returns CDR1 MGHRA and CDR2 YSYEKL. The CDR3 nucleotides read TGCGCCAGCAGCCAAGATCGGGAGGCGCGGGCTGGAAACACCATATATTTT. Amino acids: CASSQDREARAGNTIYF.

This clone was recorded once. This chain joins TRBV6-5 and TRBJ1-1, with D perhaps TRBD1 (6 bases). CDR1 and CDR2 from the germline V gene are MNHEY and SVGAGI. Trimming stripped 6 bases from V and 1 base from J, with 12 bases between. There are 14 residues in the CDR3. CDR3 nucleotide sequence: TGTGCCAGCAGCCGACGGACAGCGAACACTGAAGCTTTCTTT. Translation: CASSRRTANTEAFF.

This chain connects TRBV19 to TRBJ1-1; TRBD1 matches at 11 bases. From germline, CDR1 is LNHDA and CDR2 SQIVND (reference sequence). Trimming cost V 3 bases and J 4 bases; bases outside gene matches: 4. CDR3 size: 15 residues. CDR3 DNA sequence: TGTGCCAGTAGTATGTCGGGACAGGGGGTCACTGAAGCTTTCTTT. Its protein product is CASSMSGQGVTEAFF.